Only a few counts were recorded for the clone carrying this TCR beta chain. Its antigen is not identified. This sample is drawn from a study of T cell repertoires in cytomegalovirus infection. Overall study: Shared public TCR beta signatures pointed to both CMV infection and a matching HLA type. Points from the study as a whole: HLA-C-restricted CMV-specific TCR beta clonotypes prevailed in the ex vivo response. Using cumulative public TCR beta family frequency, the authors identified those who carried CMV together with the relevant HLA.

Germline CDR1 reads SGHVS; CDR2 reads FNYEAQ. The V and J ends lost 1 base and 6 bases respectively, with 16 bases between them. The CDR3 is made up of 15 amino acids. MiXCR, applied by TCRdb to the reads, yields one record per CDR3 protein. The sample yields more than 250,000 distinct CDR3 sequences, 12% to 15% seen once. The chain uses TRBV7-6 and TRBJ2-7, with D possibly being TRBD1 (6 bases). The sequenced sample consisted of PBMCs. The TCR originated in a human donor in good health (CMV status not recorded). Some clones in this sample may be carry-over from other donors' samples. CDR3 in amino acids: CASSLDHRAYGEQYF. CDR3 nucleotide sequence: TGTGCCAGCAGCTTAGATCACAGGGCATACGGCGAGCAGTACTTC.